This is a list of T cell receptor beta chains from one sample in a study of blood T cell repertoires in COVID-19. Sequencing used immunoSEQ multiplex PCR; TCRdb keeps in-frame clones, though not all of them. The table has around 100,000 clones, 80% to 95% seen once. Sequenced input: peripheral blood. These receptor sequences come from a man aged 50 or older with active COVID-19. The CDR3 runs from the conserved cysteine through the conserved F or W.

j_call v_call cdr3_aa
TRBJ2-2 TRBV18 CASSPSRAGELFF
TRBJ2-5 TRBV5-5 CASSLASGKETQYF
TRBJ2-5 TRBV2 CASSGQAEETQYF
TRBJ1-3 TRBV5-1 CASSSAGFYSGNTIYF
TRBJ1-1 TRBV3-1/TRBV3-2 CASSKGASVNTEAFF
TRBJ1-4 TRBV6-5 CASRIQGSYEKLFF
TRBJ2-1 TRBV3-1/TRBV3-2 CASSLSSGSRNEQFF
TRBJ2-7 TRBV11-2 CASSLQGTEQYF
TRBJ1-2 TRBV10-3 CAISSTGDYGYTF
TRBJ2-1 TRBV27 CASSLTSGGDWFF
TRBJ2-7 TRBV5-1 CASSLQGSIEQYF
TRBJ2-7 TRBV10-3 CAIRPGLTSSYEQYF
TRBJ1-6 TRBV5-1 CASSLGSGNSPLHF
TRBJ1-2 TRBV10-3 CAIRSREGANYGYTF
TRBJ2-1 TRBV25-1 CASSDVGAGHNEQFF
TRBJ1-2 TRBV4-1 CASSHRGQGVYGYTF
TRBJ2-1 TRBV10-3 CAISESGGRVAGEWEQFF
TRBJ1-1 TRBV6-5 CASSSQAALEAFF
TRBJ2-3 TRBV6-5 CASTSGRLSTDTQYF
TRBJ1-1 TRBV27 CASSQPGAGRRTEAFF
TRBJ1-1 TRBV18 CASSPQGSWGMNTEAFF
TRBJ1-6 TRBV30 CAWGGQGTGSPLHF
TRBJ2-1 TRBV4-1 CASSQIVRSRSNEQFF
TRBJ2-1 TRBV30 CAWSALGRSGSYNEQFF
TRBJ2-1 TRBV10-3 CAISDEGMSYNEQFF
TRBJ1-5 TRBV2 CASSLGTSRNQPQHF
TRBJ2-1 TRBV5-4 CASSLQGGNEQFF
TRBJ1-1 TRBV10-3 CAISGGGSNTEAFF
TRBJ2-3 TRBV2 CASSLRGAGDTQYF
TRBJ1-2 TRBV3-1/TRBV3-2 CASSQRGSGGYTF
TRBJ2-3 TRBV5-1 CASSLVPAGGETQYF
TRBJ1-6 TRBV30 CAWSKRARNSPLHF
TRBJ1-5 TRBV18 CASSPGGGSNQPQHF
TRBJ2-7 TRBV5-5 CASSLDSWSRKYF
TRBJ2-1 TRBV21-1 CASSFRTEGSSYNEQFF
TRBJ1-6 TRBV18 CASSPLGADSPLHF
TRBJ2-3 TRBV7-8 CASSSHLAGGPDTQYF
TRBJ2-3 TRBV2 CASSDGQGSTDTQYF
TRBJ2-3 TRBV7-2 CASSLEFSSTDTQYF
TRBJ1-2 TRBV5-1 CASRPDSYGYTF
TRBJ1-5 TRBV25-1 CASSPGTAISNQPQHF
TRBJ1-1 TRBV11-2 CASSWGRANTEAFF
TRBJ2-2 TRBV12-5 CASGRARYTGELFF
TRBJ2-1 TRBV6-5 CASSRTSGRYNEQFF
TRBJ2-5 TRBV28 CASSPRNQETQYF
TRBJ1-1 TRBV7-9 CASSLDPVMGAGEAFF
TRBJ1-1 TRBV5-6 CASSFREAGRNTEAFF
TRBJ2-4 TRBV2 CASSEQGTSAKNIQYF
TRBJ2-5 TRBV6-2/TRBV6-3 CASSYPTTSGGTLQETQYF
TRBJ2-1 TRBV20-1 CSASSDFSYNEQFF
TRBJ1-1 TRBV11-1 CASSLGIGLPNTEAFF
TRBJ2-1 TRBV7-8 CASSPRGSGDYNEQFF
TRBJ2-2 TRBV9 CASSPRSGRDTGELFF